One sample yielded the 26 T cell receptor beta chains listed below, sequenced in a study of CD8+ T cells in alopecia areata. Sequencing relied on a cDNA template that was reverse transcribed from extracted RNA. Measured with immunoSEQ multiplex PCR; TCRdb has only the in-frame clones, and not every one. The sample carries some 210,000 clones, approximately 72% recorded once. As to treatment: oral pan-JAK inhibitor, 5-10 mg twice daily. This specimen was CD4+ T cells sorted from blood, taken between weeks 43 and 45, from a patient treated with tofacitinib. The receptors derive from a human donor with alopecia areata.

The chain couples TRBV19 to TRBJ2-5; D may be TRBD1 (6 bases). The CDR3 has 15 residues. Trimming shortened V by 6 bases and J by 2 bases, and 16 bases separated the two germline ends. Germline V lookup: CDR1 LNHDA, CDR2 SQIVND (reference sequence). As DNA, the CDR3 is TGTGCCAGTAGCGTCTCCGGGACACGGCAAGAGACCCAGTACTTC. Translated, it gives CASSVSGTRQETQYF. Filled out from reference TRBV19 and TRBJ2-5, the complete variable domain reads DGGITQSPKYLFRKEGQNVTLSCEQNLNHDAMYWYRQDPGQGLRLIYYSQIVNDFQKGDIAEGYSVSREKKESFPLTVTSAQKNPTAFYLCASSVSGTRQETQYFGPGTRLLVL.

This clone was found once. The chain recombines TRBV30 with TRBJ2-1, with D possibly being TRBD1 or TRBD2 (6 bases each). There are 15 residues in the CDR3. Trimming removed 0 bases at V and 1 base at J, with 10 bases between. Germline assignment: CDR1 GTSNPN and CDR2 SVGIG (reference sequence). The CDR3 region has the DNA TGTGCCTGGAGTGTTGGAGGGGGTTCCTACAATGAGCAGTTCTTC. Its translation is CAWSVGGGSYNEQFF.

This rearrangement joins TRBV6-5 to TRBJ2-7, with D perhaps matching TRBD1 or TRBD2 (5 bases each). Germline V gives CDR1 MNHEY, CDR2 SVGAGI. The CDR3 has 13 amino acids. V lost 6 bases, J lost 1 base, and 10 bases lay in between. DNA of the CDR3: TGTGCCAGCAGGGGGACGGGATCCTACGAGCAGTACTTC. It encodes CASRGTGSYEQYF.

DNA of the CDR3: TGCAGCGAGCGGGCCAGCACAGATACGCAGTATTTT. Translation: CSERASTDTQYF. The chain links TRBV29-1 to TRBJ2-3, with D possibly TRBD2 on 6 matching bases. This CDR3 comprises 12 residues. Germline lookup yields CDR1 SQVTM and CDR2 ANQGSEA. V was cut by 7 bases and J by 0 bases, with 8 bases left in between.

This clone has only a few counts. This sequence joins TRBV10-3 and TRBJ1-5; D call uncertain. The CDR3 covers 13 residues. V gave up 6 bases and J gave up 3 bases, with 9 bases separating them. The V gene's germline CDR1 is ENHRY and CDR2 SYGVKD. The CDR3 loop reads CAISDSSNQPQHF. As DNA, the CDR3 is TGTGCCATCAGCGACTCGTCCAATCAGCCCCAGCATTTT.

CDR3 sequence (DNA): TGCAGCGTTGGCCGTAACAGGTGGGAGGGCACTGAAGCTTTCTTT. Translated: CSVGRNRWEGTEAFF. V usage is TRBV29-1 and J usage is TRBJ1-1; TRBD1 is a possible D gene (5 bases). Trimming left V 4 bases short and J 4 bases short, with 19 bases between. The CDR3 has 15 residues. Germline CDR1 SQVTM, CDR2 ANQGSEA.

V gene TRBV7-9 combines with J gene TRBJ1-6, with a weak D call TRBD1 (6 bases). The germline V gene encodes CDR1 SEHNR and CDR2 FQNEAQ (reference sequence). The V end was cut by 5 bases, the J end by 9 bases, with 17 bases between. This CDR3 region has 15 residues. CDR3 in amino acids: CASSLQGNQFSPLHF. In nucleotides, the CDR3 is TGTGCCAGCAGCCTACAGGGAAATCAATTTTCACCCCTCCACTTT. Based on the CDR3 plus reference TRBV7-9 and TRBJ1-6, the full variable domain is DTGVSQNPRHKITKRGQNVTFRCDPISEHNRLYWYRQTLGQGPEFLTYFQNEAQLEKSRLLSDRFSAERPKGSFSTLEIQRTEQGDSAMYLCASSLQGNQFSPLHFGNGTRLTVT.

This sequence joins TRBV5-4 and TRBJ2-1, with a possible D match to TRBD2 (5 bases). V was clipped by 2 bases and J by 10 bases, with 10 bases between them. CDR1 is SGHNT, CDR2 YYREEE, per germline (reference sequence). The CDR3 is 12 amino acids. CDR3 sequence reads: CASSLPGIEQFF. The CDR3 nucleotides are TGTGCCAGCAGCTTACCCGGGATAGAGCAGTTCTTC.

V is TRBV11-2 and J is TRBJ2-7, with D possibly being TRBD1 (6 bases). Germline assignment: CDR1 SGHAT and CDR2 FQNNGV. V lost 5 bases, J lost 6 bases, and 11 bases lay in between. The CDR3 totals 12 residues. The CDR3 region has the DNA TGTGCCAGCAGCACACAGGGCGTCGAGCAGTACTTC. Encoded protein: CASSTQGVEQYF.

This clone was seen just once. The V call is TRBV2, the J call TRBJ2-7; TRBD1 matches at 7 bases. The ends lost 3 bases at V and 3 bases at J; junction bases unmatched: 5. The germline V gene has CDR1 SNHLY and CDR2 FYNNEI. The CDR3 is 14 residues long. The CDR3, as DNA: TGTGCCAGCAGTGACAGGACAGGCGACTACGAGCAGTACTTC. Protein: CASSDRTGDYEQYF.

This clone was picked up a small number of times. The J gene is TRBJ2-3, the V gene TRBV29-1; D remains ambiguous. V lost 3 bases and J 7 bases, leaving 20 bases between the germline ends. Per germline, CDR1 SQVTM and CDR2 ANQGSEA. The CDR3 contains 15 residues. DNA for the CDR3: TGCAGCGTTGACGCCCCTGAGTCCAGCAGAAATACGCAGTATTTT. Protein: CSVDAPESSRNTQYF.

The CDR3 loop is CSVSGTTEQYF. The CDR3 region has the DNA TGCAGTGTATCAGGAACGACCGAGCAGTACTTC. This sequence joins TRBV20-1 and TRBJ2-7; no clear D gene. Trimming pared 7 bases from V and 6 bases from J, leaving 13 bases between. The CDR3 runs 11 residues. Germline V gives CDR1 DFQATT, CDR2 SNEGSKA (reference sequence).

This clone has just a few counts. The gene calls are TRBV6-5 and TRBJ2-3; tentative D call: TRBD1 (6 bases). This CDR3 comprises 15 residues. Trimming cost V 10 bases and J 3 bases, with 20 bases left between them. Germline CDR1 reads MNHEY; CDR2 reads SVGAGI. CDR3 protein: CATHGVGAVTDTQYF. Here the CDR3 DNA reads TGTGCCACCCATGGCGTGGGGGCGGTTACAGATACGCAGTATTTT.

The gene calls are TRBV4-3 and TRBJ1-2, with TRBD1 matching 9 bases. This CDR3 contains 16 residues. V lost 4 bases and J lost 6; bases outside the gene matches: 12. CDR1 is LGHNA, CDR2 YSLEER, per germline. The CDR3 is CASSRQGQGGVNGYTF. The CDR3 DNA is TGCGCCAGCAGCCGACAGGGACAGGGTGGGGTGAATGGCTACACCTTC.

The chain employs TRBV12-5 and TRBJ1-1; TRBD1 aligns across 9 bases. The CDR3 has 12 residues. Germline V lookup: CDR1 LGHNT, CDR2 FRNRAP. The chain's CDR3 is CAYGTGREEAFF. The CDR3 bases are TGTGCCTACGGGACAGGGCGGGAAGAAGCTTTCTTT.

This chain links TRBV7-8 with TRBJ2-1; 12 nucleotides line up with TRBD2. The CDR3 length is 15 residues. Unmatched junction bases numbered 3, after V lost 5 bases and J lost 4 bases. Germline CDR1 SGHVS, CDR2 FQNEAQ. CDR3 loop: CASSDLAGGYNEQFF. The CDR3 DNA reads as TGTGCCAGCAGCGACCTAGCGGGGGGGTACAATGAGCAGTTCTTC.

The chain links TRBV29-1 to TRBJ1-2; TRBD1 aligns across 10 bases. CDR3 size: 13 residues. The J segment lost 8 bases and the V segment lost 7 bases, leaving 10 bases of the junction unmatched. Looked up from germline, CDR1 is SQVTM and CDR2 is ANQGSEA. CDR3 loop: CSAGTGTGDGYTF. In DNA, the CDR3 is TGCAGCGCCGGTACCGGGACAGGGGACGGCTACACCTTC.

The chain carries TRBV6-5 and TRBJ1-2; D not certain. V was cut by 5 bases and J by 7 bases, with 17 bases left in between. Germline assignment: CDR1 MNHEY and CDR2 SVGAGI. The CDR3 loop spans 14 amino acids. The CDR3 sequence: CASSHRQKGSGYTF. As DNA, the CDR3 is TGTGCCAGCAGTCATCGCCAAAAGGGTAGTGGCTACACCTTC.

The gene calls are TRBV7-8 and TRBJ2-3; TRBD2 matches 7 bases. V gave up 5 bases and J gave up 2 bases; unmatched junction bases: 7. The V gene's germline CDR1 is SGHVS and CDR2 FQNEAQ. CDR3 size: 15 residues. The CDR3 here is CASSPLGGDTDTQYF. For the CDR3, the DNA is TGTGCCAGCAGCCCGTTGGGGGGGGACACAGATACGCAGTATTTT. Supplemented by reference TRBV7-8 and TRBJ2-3, the full variable domain reads GAGVSQSPRYKVAKRGQDVALRCDPISGHVSLFWYQQALGQGPEFLTYFQNEAQLDKSGLPSDRFFAERPEGSVSTLKIQRTQQEDSAVYLCASSPLGGDTDTQYFGPGTRLTVL.

This clone was seen just once. V usage is TRBV10-2 and J usage is TRBJ1-2, with a tentative D call TRBD1 (6 bases). The germline V and J ends were trimmed by 2 bases and 4 bases, with 17 bases remaining between them. This CDR3 comprises 16 residues. CDR1 is WSHSY and CDR2 is SAAADI in the germline V gene. The CDR3 reads CASSERNRVGTYGYTF. CDR3 coding DNA: TGCGCCAGCAGTGAGCGCAACAGGGTCGGAACCTATGGCTACACCTTC.

The rearrangement links TRBV5-1 to TRBJ2-6; D is possibly TRBD1 (6 bases). This CDR3 is built from 16 residues. Germline values: CDR1 SGHRS, CDR2 YFSETQ. Trimming cost V 3 bases and J 2 bases, with 12 bases left between them. This chain's CDR3 is CASSSAGTTGANVLTF. The CDR3 region has the DNA TGCGCCAGCAGCTCGGCAGGGACAACTGGGGCCAACGTCCTGACTTTC.

The chain links TRBV6-1 to TRBJ1-2, with D unresolved. The V end was cut by 1 base, the J end by 3 bases, with 12 bases between. This CDR3 is built from 15 residues. The germline V gene has CDR1 MNHNS and CDR2 SASEGT. The CDR3 DNA reads as TGTGCCAGCAGTGAAGGGGGTGGATCCTACTATGGCTACACCTTC. As protein: CASSEGGGSYYGYTF.

V and J are TRBV25-1 and TRBJ2-3; tentatively, D is TRBD2 (5 bases). The CDR3 is 15 residues long. V lost 3 bases, J lost 1 base, and 11 bases lay in between. Germline values: CDR1 MGHDK, CDR2 SYGVNS. The CDR3 protein is CASSESGWGTDTQYF. The CDR3, as DNA: TGTGCCAGCAGTGAGTCGGGGTGGGGCACAGATACGCAGTATTTT. The entire variable domain, with the rest obtained from reference TRBV25-1 and TRBJ2-3, is as follows: EADIYQTPRYLVIGTGKKITLECSQTMGHDKMYWYQQDPGMELHLIHYSYGVNSTEKGDLSSESTVSRIRTEHFPLTLESARPSHTSQYLCASSESGWGTDTQYFGPGTRLTVL.

The sample holds one count of this clone. The CDR3 DNA sequence: TGTGCCAGTAGTGGGCGAGCTAGGGTCGGCGCTTTCTTT. Amino acid sequence: CASSGRARVGAFF. The chain uses TRBV19 and TRBJ1-1; unclear D gene. In germline, CDR1 is LNHDA, CDR2 SQIVND (reference sequence). The CDR3 loop spans 13 amino acids. The V end was cut by 5 bases, the J end by 11 bases, with 18 bases between. The full variable domain, with the rest looked up from reference TRBV19 and TRBJ1-1, is DGGITQSPKYLFRKEGQNVTLSCEQNLNHDAMYWYRQDPGQGLRLIYYSQIVNDFQKGDIAEGYSVSREKKESFPLTVTSAQKNPTAFYLCASSGRARVGAFFGQGTRLTVV.

The chain couples TRBV6-1 to TRBJ1-2; tentative D call: TRBD1 (5 bases). The CDR3 extends over 15 amino acids. With 4 bases removed from V and 4 bases from J, the gap between germline ends came to 16 bases. Germline assignment: CDR1 MNHNS and CDR2 SASEGT. Written as DNA, the CDR3 is TGTGCCAGCAGTGGGGGACCTCAAACAACCTATGGCTACACCTTC. It is translated as CASSGGPQTTYGYTF.

Written as DNA, the CDR3 is TGTGCCTGGAGAACTCAGCCGGGCTACGAGCAGTACTTC. As protein: CAWRTQPGYEQYF. The rearrangement uses TRBV30 and TRBJ2-7; no definite D call. The V gene lost 3 bases and the J gene lost 3 bases, with 12 bases spanning the gap. The CDR3 totals 13 residues. Per the germline V gene, CDR1 is GTSNPN and CDR2 is SVGIG (reference sequence).